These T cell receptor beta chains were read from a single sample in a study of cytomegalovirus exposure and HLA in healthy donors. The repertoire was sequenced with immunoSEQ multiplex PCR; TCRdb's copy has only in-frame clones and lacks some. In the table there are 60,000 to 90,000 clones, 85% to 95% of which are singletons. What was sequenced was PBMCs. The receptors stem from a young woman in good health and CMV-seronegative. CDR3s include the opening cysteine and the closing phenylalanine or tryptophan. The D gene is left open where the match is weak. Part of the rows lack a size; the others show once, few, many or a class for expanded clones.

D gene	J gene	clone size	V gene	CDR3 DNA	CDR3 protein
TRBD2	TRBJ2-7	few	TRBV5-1	TGCGCCAGCAGACGGACACTAGCGGGGGCCTACGAGCAGTACTTC	CASRRTLAGAYEQYF
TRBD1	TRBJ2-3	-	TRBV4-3	TGCGCCAGCCGAGACAGGGGAAAAACAGATACGCAGTATTTT	CASRDRGKTDTQYF
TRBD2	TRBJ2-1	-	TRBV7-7	TGTGCTAGCAGCCGGGGCGGGGGCTACAATGAGCAGTTCTTC	CASSRGGGYNEQFF
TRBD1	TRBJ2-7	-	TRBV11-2	TGTGCCAGCAGTCTATGGAGGACAGGGGGCTGGGACGAGCAGTACTTC	CASSLWRTGGWDEQYF
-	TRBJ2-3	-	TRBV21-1	TGTGCCAGCAGCAAAGCGAGCCGGGGAAGCACAGATACGCAGTATTTT	CASSKASRGSTDTQYF
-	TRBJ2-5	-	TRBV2	TGTGCCAGCAGTCGGGTTCCCGGCGGAGAGACCCAGTACTTC	CASSRVPGGETQYF
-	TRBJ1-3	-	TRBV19	TGTGCCAGTAGTCACTCGCAGGTGCACTCTGGAAACACCATATATTTT	CASSHSQVHSGNTIYF
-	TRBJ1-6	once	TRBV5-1	TGCGCCAGCAGCTTACGGTACGGGTCACCCCTCCACTTT	CASSLRYGSPLHF
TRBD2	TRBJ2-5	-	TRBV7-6	TGTGCCAGCAGCATTAGCGGGGGCCTCGGAGAGACCCAGTACTTC	CASSISGGLGETQYF
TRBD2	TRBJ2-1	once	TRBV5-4	TGTGCCAGCAGTCGCGGCTGGACTAGCGGTTCCTACAATGAGCAGTTCTTC	CASSRGWTSGSYNEQFF
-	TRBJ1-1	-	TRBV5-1	TGCGCCAGCAGCGCGCGGGACTCGAACACTGAAGCTTTCTTT	CASSARDSNTEAFF
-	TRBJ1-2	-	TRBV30	TGTGCCTGGAGTCATGGGAGCAGGGGTTACGGCTACACCTTC	CAWSHGSRGYGYTF
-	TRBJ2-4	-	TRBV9	TGTGCCAGCAGCGTAGGAGGCAGTCCCATAGCCAAAAACATTCAGTACTTC	CASSVGGSPIAKNIQYF
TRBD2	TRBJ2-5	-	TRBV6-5	TGTGCCAGCACTAGCGGGGGGGCCTCACGGGAGACCCAGTACTTC	CASTSGGASRETQYF
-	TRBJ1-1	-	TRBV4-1	TGCGCCAGCAGCCAAGGTCCAGACCGGGGCACTGAAGCTTTCTTT	CASSQGPDRGTEAFF
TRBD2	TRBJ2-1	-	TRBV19	TGTGCCAGTAGTACTACCGAGGGGCCTCTAGCGGGGGGGTTCAATGAGCAGTTCTTC	CASSTTEGPLAGGFNEQFF
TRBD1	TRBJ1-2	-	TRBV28	TGTGCCAGCAGTACACCGTCGCCCAAACAAACAGGGGGCCGAGGCTACACCTTC	CASSTPSPKQTGGRGYTF
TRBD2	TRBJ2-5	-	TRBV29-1	TGCAGCGTTCTAGCGGGGGGGGAGACCCAGTACTTC	CSVLAGGETQYF
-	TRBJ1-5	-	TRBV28	TGTGCCAGCAGTTTGATACAGGTCCCAAATCAGCCCCAGCATTTT	CASSLIQVPNQPQHF
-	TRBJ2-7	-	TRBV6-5	TGTGCCACCACCTCGGATTCTGCTAGGGAGCAGTACTTC	CATTSDSAREQYF
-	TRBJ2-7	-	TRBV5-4	TGTGCCAGCAGCTTCTCTGAGCCGGTCGAGCAGTACTTC	CASSFSEPVEQYF
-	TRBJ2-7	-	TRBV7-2	TGTGCCAGCAGCTTATCCGACACTCGGGGGTACGAGCAGTACTTC	CASSLSDTRGYEQYF
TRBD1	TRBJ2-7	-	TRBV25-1	TGTGCCAGCAGCAGGACAGGGATGTACGAGCAGTACTTC	CASSRTGMYEQYF
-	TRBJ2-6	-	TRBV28	TGTGCCAGCAGCCCTATGGGGGCCAACGTCCTGACTTTC	CASSPMGANVLTF
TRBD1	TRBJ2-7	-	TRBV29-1	TGCAGCGTGGTTACAGGGGGTACATCCTACGAGCAGTACTTC	CSVVTGGTSYEQYF
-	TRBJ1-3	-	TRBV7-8	TGTGCCAGCAGCTTATACGGTTCCGGAAACACCATATATTTT	CASSLYGSGNTIYF
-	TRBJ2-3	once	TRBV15	TGTGCCACCAGCCTTAGAGCAGGATGGAGGGCCACAGATACGCAGTATTTT	CATSLRAGWRATDTQYF
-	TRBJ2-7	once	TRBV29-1	TGCAGCGTTCTATCTGGAGGTGAGCAGTACTTC	CSVLSGGEQYF
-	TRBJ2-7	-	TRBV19	TGTGCCAGTAGTACGGGATCCACCTACGAGCAGTACTTC	CASSTGSTYEQYF
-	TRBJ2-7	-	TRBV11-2	TGTGCCAGCAGCTTAGTAGACTCGCCTTCCTACGAGCAGTACTTC	CASSLVDSPSYEQYF